This T cell receptor (beta chain) was captured by sequencing in a study of blood T cell repertoires in COVID-19. Assay: immunoSEQ multiplex PCR; the TCRdb copy retains only in-frame clones and omits some. The sample has fewer than 350,000 clones, roughly 90% seen once; the top ten hold 2% to 2.5%. The CDR3 loop spans 13 amino acids. Germline CDR1 is KGHDR and CDR2 is SFDVKD. With 8 bases removed from V and 8 bases from J, the gap between germline ends came to 15 bases. The receptor comes from a woman aged 35 to 49 with acute COVID-19. The rearrangement joins TRBV24-1 to TRBJ2-1, with D unclear. Sequences were obtained from PBMCs or T cells enriched from blood (not recorded which). CDR3 DNA: TGTGCCACCAAAGAAAGTAGCACGGATGAGCAGTTCTTC. Protein product: CATKESSTDEQFF.